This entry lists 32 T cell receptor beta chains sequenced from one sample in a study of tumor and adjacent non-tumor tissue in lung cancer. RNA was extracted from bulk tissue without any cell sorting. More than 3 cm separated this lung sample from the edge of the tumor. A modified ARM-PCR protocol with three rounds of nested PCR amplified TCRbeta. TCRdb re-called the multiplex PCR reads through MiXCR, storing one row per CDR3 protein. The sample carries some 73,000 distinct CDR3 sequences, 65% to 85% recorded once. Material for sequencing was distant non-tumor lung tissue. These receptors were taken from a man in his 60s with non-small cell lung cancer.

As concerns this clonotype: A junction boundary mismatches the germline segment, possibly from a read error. The CDR3 sequence: CSASTSGRAYEQYF. In DNA form, the CDR3 reads TGCAGTGCCAGCACTAGCGGGAGGGCTTACGAACAGTACTTC. V and J are TRBV20-1 and TRBJ2-7; 13 nucleotides align to TRBD2. This CDR3 region has 14 residues. The germline V gene encodes CDR1 DFQATT and CDR2 SNEGSKA (reference sequence).

The CDR3 here is CASSSTGTTYEQYF. The CDR3 region has the DNA TGTGCCAGCAGCTCGACAGGGACGACCTACGAGCAGTACTTC. The chain uses TRBV7-9 and TRBJ2-7, with 7 bases aligning to TRBD1. The germline V gene encodes CDR1 SEHNR and CDR2 FQNEAQ (reference sequence). V lost 4 bases, J lost 2 bases, and 5 bases stayed unmatched. The CDR3 runs 14 residues.

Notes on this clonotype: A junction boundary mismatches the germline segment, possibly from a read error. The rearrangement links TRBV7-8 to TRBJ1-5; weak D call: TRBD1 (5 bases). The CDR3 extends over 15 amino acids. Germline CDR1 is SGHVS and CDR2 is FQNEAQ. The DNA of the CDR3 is TGTGCCAGCAGCGTCGACAGTCAGAGCAATCAGCTCCAGCATTTT. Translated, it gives CASSVDSQSNQLQHF.

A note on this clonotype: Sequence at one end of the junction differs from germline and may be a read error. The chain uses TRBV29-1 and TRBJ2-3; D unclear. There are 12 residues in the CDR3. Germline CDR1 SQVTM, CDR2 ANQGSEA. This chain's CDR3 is CSASRSTDTKCF. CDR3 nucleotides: TGCAGCGCTTCCCGTAGCACAGATACGAAGTGTTTT.

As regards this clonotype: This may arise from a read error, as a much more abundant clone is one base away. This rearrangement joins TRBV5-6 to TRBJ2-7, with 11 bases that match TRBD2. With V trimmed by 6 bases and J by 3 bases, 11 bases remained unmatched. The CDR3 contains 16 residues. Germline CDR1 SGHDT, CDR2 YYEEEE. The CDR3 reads CASKRIAGGRIYEQYF. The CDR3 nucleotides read TGTGCCAGCAAGCGCATAGCGGGAGGGAGGATCTACGAGCAGTACTTC.

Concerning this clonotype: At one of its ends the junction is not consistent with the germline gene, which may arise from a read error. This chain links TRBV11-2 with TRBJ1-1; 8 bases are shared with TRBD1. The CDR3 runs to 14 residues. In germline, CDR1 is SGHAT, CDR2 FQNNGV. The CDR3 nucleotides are TGTGGCGGCAGATGGACAGGGCTGAACACTGAAGTTTTCTTT. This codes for CGGRWTGLNTEVFF.

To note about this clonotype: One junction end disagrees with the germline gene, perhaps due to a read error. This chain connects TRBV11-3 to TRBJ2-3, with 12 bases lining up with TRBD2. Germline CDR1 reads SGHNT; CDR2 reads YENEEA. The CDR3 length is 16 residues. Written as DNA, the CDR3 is TGTGCCAGCAGCACCCGACTAGCGGGAGTCTCAGATAGGCAGTATTTT. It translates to CASSTRLAGVSDRQYF.

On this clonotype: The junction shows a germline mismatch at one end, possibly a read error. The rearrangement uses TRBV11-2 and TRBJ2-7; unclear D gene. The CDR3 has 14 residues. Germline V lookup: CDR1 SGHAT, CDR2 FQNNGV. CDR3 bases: TGTTCCAGCAGCATACTGCACAGCTCCTACGAGCAGTACTTC. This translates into CSSSILHSSYEQYF.

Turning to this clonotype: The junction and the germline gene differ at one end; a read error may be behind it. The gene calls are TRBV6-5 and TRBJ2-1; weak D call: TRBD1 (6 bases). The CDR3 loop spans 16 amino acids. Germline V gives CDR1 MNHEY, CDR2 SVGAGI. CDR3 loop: CASRYSKQGIYNEQFF. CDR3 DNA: TGTGCCAGCAGATACTCGAAACAGGGAATTTACAATGAGCAGTTCTTC.

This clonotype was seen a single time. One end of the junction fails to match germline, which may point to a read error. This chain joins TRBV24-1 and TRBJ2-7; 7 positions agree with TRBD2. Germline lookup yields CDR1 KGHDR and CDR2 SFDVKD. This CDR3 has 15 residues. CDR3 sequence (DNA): TGTACCACCAGTGAAAGGACTAGTGGGAGGCACGAGCAGTACTTC. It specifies CTTSERTSGRHEQYF.

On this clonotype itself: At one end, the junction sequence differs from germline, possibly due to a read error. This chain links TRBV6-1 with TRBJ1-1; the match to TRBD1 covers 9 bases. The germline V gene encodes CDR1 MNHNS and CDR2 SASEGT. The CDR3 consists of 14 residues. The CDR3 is CGSSEDRGYTEAFF. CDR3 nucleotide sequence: TGTGGCAGCAGTGAGGACAGGGGCTACACTGAAGCTTTCTTT.

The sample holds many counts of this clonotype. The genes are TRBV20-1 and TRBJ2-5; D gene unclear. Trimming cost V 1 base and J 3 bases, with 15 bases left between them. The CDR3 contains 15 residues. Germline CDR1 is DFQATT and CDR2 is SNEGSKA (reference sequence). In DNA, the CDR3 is TGCAGTGCTAGAGGTGAACGATATATTAAAGAGACCCAGTACTTC. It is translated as CSARGERYIKETQYF.

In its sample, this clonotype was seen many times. The CDR3 DNA sequence: TGCAGTGCTCGCAAATCCGGCAGTGAAGCTTTCTTT. Amino acids: CSARKSGSEAFF. The chain joins TRBV20-1 to TRBJ1-1; D remains ambiguous. Germline V gives CDR1 DFQATT, CDR2 SNEGSKA (reference sequence). The V end lost 5 bases, the J end lost 7 bases, and 14 bases lay between the germline ends. The CDR3 loop spans 12 amino acids.

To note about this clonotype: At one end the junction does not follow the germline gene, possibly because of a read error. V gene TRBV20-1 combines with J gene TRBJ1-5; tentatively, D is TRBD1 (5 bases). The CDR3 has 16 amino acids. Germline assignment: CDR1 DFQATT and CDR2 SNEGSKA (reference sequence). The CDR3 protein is CSALPTGRAGNQPHHF. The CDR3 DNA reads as TGCAGTGCCCTCCCGACGGGGCGCGCGGGCAATCAGCCCCATCACTTT.

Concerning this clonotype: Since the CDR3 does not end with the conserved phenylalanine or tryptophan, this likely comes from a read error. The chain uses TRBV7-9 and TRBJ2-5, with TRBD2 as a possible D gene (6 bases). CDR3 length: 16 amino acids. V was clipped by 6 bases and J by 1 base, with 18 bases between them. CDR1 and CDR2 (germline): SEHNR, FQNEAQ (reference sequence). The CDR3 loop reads CASSSRGGRIQETQYI. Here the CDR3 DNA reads TGTGCCAGCAGTTCCCGGGGTGGGAGGATCCAAGAGACCCAGTACATC.

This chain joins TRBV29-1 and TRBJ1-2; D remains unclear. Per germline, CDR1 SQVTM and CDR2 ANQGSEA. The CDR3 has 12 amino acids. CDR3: CSVPTANYGYTF. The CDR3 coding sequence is TGCAGTGTACCGACCGCGAACTATGGCTACACCTTC.

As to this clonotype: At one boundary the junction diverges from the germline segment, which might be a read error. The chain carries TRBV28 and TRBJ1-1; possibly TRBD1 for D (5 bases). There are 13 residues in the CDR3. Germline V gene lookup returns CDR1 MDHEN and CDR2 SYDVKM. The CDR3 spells CVSSLRRGTEAFF. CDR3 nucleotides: TGTGTCAGCAGTTTAAGGAGGGGCACTGAAGCTTTCTTT.

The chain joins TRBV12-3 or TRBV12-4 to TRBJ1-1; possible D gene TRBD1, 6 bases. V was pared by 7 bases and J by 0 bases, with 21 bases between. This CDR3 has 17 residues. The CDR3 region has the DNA TGTGCCAGCAACTTATCATCAGGGGCTAAACTGAACACTGAAGCTTTCTTT. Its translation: CASNLSSGAKLNTEAFF.

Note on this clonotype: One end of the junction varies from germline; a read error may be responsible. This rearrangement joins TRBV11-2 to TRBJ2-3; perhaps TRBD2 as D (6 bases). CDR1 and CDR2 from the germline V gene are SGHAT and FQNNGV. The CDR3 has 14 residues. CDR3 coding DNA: TGTGCCAGCAGACCTCTAGCGAACACAGATACGAAGTATTTT. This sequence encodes CASRPLANTDTKYF.

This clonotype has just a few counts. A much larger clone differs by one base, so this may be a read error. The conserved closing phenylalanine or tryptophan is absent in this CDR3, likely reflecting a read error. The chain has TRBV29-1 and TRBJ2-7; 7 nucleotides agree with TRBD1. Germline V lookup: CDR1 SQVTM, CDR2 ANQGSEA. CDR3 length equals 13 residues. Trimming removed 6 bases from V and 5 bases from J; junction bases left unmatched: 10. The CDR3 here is CSVPREQGNEQYL. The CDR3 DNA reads TGCAGCGTCCCCAGGGAACAGGGGAACGAGCAGTACCTC.

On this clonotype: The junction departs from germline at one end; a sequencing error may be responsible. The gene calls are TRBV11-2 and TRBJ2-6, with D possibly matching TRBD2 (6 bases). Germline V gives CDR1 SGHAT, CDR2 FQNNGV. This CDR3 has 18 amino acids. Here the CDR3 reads CASSPTSWRATGANILTF. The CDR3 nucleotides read TGTGCCAGCAGTCCAACTAGCTGGAGAGCCACTGGGGCCAACATCCTGACTTTC.

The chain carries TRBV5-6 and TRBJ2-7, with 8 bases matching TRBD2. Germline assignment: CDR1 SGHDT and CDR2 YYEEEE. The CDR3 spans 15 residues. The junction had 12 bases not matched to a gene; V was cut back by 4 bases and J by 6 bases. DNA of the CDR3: TGTGCCAGCAGCCTTGTGGACCTGCTAGCGGGCGAGCAGTACTTC. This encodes CASSLVDLLAGEQYF.

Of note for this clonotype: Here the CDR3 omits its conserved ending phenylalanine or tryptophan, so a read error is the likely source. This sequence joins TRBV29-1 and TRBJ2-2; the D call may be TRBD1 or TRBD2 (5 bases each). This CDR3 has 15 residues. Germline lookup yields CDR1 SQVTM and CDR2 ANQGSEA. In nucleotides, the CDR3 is TGTAGCGTAGAAAAGGTGGACACGGTCACCGGGGAGCTGTTTGTT. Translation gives CSVEKVDTVTGELFV.

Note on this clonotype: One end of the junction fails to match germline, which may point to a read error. CDR3 in amino acids: CASSFLAGGVQHYF. The CDR3 DNA sequence: TGTGCCAGTAGCTTTCTAGCGGGGGGCGTTCAACATTATTTT. The gene calls are TRBV11-2 and TRBJ2-3; TRBD2 matches at 11 bases. CDR1 SGHAT and CDR2 FQNNGV come from the germline V gene. The CDR3 contains 14 residues.

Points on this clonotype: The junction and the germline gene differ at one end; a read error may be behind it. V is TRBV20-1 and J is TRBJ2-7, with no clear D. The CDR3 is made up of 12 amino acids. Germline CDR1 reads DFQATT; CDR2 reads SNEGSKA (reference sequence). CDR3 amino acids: CCASAVTYEQYF. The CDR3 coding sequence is TGCTGTGCTAGTGCGGTCACATACGAGCAGTATTTC.

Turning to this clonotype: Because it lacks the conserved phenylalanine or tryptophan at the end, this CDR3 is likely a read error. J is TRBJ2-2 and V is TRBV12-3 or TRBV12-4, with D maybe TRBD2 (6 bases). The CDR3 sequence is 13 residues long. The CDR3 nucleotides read TGTGCCAACAGTTCACTAGCTACCGGGGAGCTGTTTTTA. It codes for CANSSLATGELFL.

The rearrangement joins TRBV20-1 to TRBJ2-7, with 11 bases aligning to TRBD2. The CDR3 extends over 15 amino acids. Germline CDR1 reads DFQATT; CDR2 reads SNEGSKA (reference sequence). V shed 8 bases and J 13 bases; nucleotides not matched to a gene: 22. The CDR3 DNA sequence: TGCAGTACTGCTTCCGGGACTAGCGGTCTGAGGGAGGACTACTTC. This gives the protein CSTASGTSGLREDYF.

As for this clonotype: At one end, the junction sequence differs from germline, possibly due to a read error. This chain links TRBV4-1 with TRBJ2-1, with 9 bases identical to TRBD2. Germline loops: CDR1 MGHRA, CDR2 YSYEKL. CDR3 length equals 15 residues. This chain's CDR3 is CGSSLVGGRAHEQFF. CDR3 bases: TGCGGCAGCAGCTTGGTGGGCGGGAGGGCCCATGAGCAGTTCTTC.

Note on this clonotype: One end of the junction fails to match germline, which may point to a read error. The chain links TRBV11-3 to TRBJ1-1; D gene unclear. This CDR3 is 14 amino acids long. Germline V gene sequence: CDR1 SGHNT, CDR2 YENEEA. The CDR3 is CASNSYMLNTEAFF. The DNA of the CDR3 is TGTGCCAGCAACTCATACATGTTGAACACGGAAGCTTTCTTT. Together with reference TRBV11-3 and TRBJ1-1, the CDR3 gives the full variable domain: EAGVVQSPRYKIIEKKQPVAFWCNPISGHNTLYWYLQNLGQGPELLIRYENEEAVDDSQLPKDRFSAERLKGVDSTLKIQPAELGDSAVYLCASNSYMLNTEAFFGQGTRLTVV.

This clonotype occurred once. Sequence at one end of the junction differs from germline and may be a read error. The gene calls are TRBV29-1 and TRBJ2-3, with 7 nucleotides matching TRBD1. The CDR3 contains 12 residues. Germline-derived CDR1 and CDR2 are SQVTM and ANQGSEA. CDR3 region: CSVGQVGDTHYF. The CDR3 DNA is TGCAGCGTCGGACAGGTTGGGGATACGCATTATTTT.

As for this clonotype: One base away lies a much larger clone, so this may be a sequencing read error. The CDR3 DNA reads as TGCGCCAGCAATAAGCGGAACTACGAGCAGTACTTC. Protein sequence: CASNKRNYEQYF. The rearrangement links TRBV4-1 to TRBJ2-7; weak D call: TRBD2 (5 bases). V gave up 7 bases and J gave up 3 bases, with 10 bases separating them. Germline V gives CDR1 MGHRA, CDR2 YSYEKL. The CDR3 has 12 residues.

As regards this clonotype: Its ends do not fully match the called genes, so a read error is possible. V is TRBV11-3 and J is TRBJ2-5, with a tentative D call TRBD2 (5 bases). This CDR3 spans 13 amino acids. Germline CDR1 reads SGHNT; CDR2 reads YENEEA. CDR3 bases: TGTCCCAGCAGCTTTATCGGGGAAGAGACGCAGTACTTC. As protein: CPSSFIGEETQYF.